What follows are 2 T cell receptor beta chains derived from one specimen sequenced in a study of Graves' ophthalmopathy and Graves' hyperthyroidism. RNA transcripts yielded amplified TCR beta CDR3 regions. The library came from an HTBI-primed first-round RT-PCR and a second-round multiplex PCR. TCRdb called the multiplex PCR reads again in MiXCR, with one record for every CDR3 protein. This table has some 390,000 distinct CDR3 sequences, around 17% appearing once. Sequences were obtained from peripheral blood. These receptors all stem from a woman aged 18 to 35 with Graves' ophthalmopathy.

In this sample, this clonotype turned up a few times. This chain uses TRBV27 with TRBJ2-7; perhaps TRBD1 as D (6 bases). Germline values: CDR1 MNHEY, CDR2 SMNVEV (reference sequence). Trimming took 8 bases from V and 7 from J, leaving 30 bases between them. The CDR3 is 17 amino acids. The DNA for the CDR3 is TGTGCCAGCCACCTTCCCCCAGGGGCTTCCTCCCGTTGGGAGCAGTACTTC. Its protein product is CASHLPPGASSRWEQYF.

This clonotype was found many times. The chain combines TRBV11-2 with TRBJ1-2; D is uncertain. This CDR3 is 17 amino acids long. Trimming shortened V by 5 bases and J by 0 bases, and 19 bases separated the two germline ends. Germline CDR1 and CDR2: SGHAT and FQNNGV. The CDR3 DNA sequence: TGTGCCAGCAGCCCCCGGGCGTCCCGCAATGCTAACTATGGCTACACCTTC. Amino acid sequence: CASSPRASRNANYGYTF.